One T cell receptor beta chain is described in this entry. Its antigen is not known. These data belong to a study of T cell responses to AZD1222 COVID-19 vaccine. The table came from immunoSEQ multiplex PCR; TCRdb's copy has only in-frame clones and leaves some out. Here the sample spans approximately 150,000 clones, about 92% being singletons. The study's findings and limits: Clonal diversity may have been underestimated in mostly white British donors.

V was pared by 4 bases and J by 5 bases, with 14 bases between. This CDR3 is 13 amino acids long. Germline V gives CDR1 GTSNPN, CDR2 SVGIG (reference sequence). The chain employs TRBV30 and TRBJ2-5; weak D call: TRBD2 (6 bases). The material was peripheral blood, obtained 28 days after the second AZD1222 dose. The receptor's source is an adult who received the AZD1222 COVID-19 vaccine. The DNA for the CDR3 is TGTGCCTGGACACTGCTGGGGGGTGAGACCCAGTACTTC. This translates into CAWTLLGGETQYF.